This T cell receptor (beta chain) appears in the sequencing data of a study of blood T cell repertoires in COVID-19 (dated by TCRdb to the early 2020s). Concerning the study at large: Samples from collaborators originated in the United States, Italy and Spain and spanned both the acute and convalescent phases of COVID-19. The prospective study material was composed of cDNA or gDNA derived from T cells, B-cell-depleted T cells, or PBMCs. The dataset comprised deeply sampled blood TCRbeta repertoires from subjects exposed to, actively infected with, or recovered from COVID-19. The repertoires were released in a freely available public database intended as a resource for research on the immune response to SARS-CoV-2. The samples were drawn from the first 160 participants of the ongoing ImmuneRACE study and from 950 to 1,500 subjects provided by 6 global collaborators. The sample metadata nearly always contained a de-identified subject ID, COVID-19 status, age in years and sex. Where HLA class I and class II types were available, the types were taken from metadata supplied by the sample provider, not from assay-based typing.

Whole blood was collected in K2EDTA tubes by collaborating institutions according to the institutions' own protocols. Collaborator samples were shipped for TCRbeta analysis as frozen whole blood, isolated PBMCs, or DNA extracted from either sample type. TCRbeta CDR3 regions were amplified from genomic DNA by means of the immunoSEQ Assay, a bias-controlled multiplex PCR. The authors' analysis ran thus. Within the assay, amplification of reference gene primers was used to estimate how many nucleated cells each sample contained. To quantify the absolute abundance of each unique TCRbeta CDR3 rearrangement, sequence reads were collapsed and filtered. Productive Simpson clonality was computed per sample as the square root of Simpson's diversity index over productive rearrangements. TCRdb mirrors the immuneACCESS table, restricted to in-frame sequences. Some clones are absent from its copies; in checked studies, under half trace to an unresolved V gene, and the reason for the others is unknown. Clonal size and the V and J genes are those of that table, whereas D and trimming came from the DNA. In this sample the table shows approximately 140,000 clones, roughly 86% of which occur a single time. Over 9.5% of the sample belongs to the ten largest clones.

The CDR3, cysteine through phenylalanine, is 15 amino acids long. The retained sequence is limited to the CDR3, 45 bases, with the frame set at the first base. Trimming removed 4 bases from V and 1 base from J; the gene matches leave 4 bases unexplained. CDR1 and CDR2, looked up from the germline V gene, are MDHEN and SYDVKM. Summary of the overall study and its limitations: How much clinical and demographic metadata was included differed by source and by participant, and the metadata was provided uncurated.

Worth noting for this clone: There is no known antigen for this receptor. There are no base qualities to consult, and no much larger clone falls within one base.

The sequence was collected from a man between 50 and 59 years old with active or convalescent COVID-19. The specimen was peripheral blood. The sequence joins TRBV28 to TRBJ1-3, and TRBD1 aligns with 7 junction nucleotides. The CDR3 reads CASSSTGWSGNTIYF. The bases are TGTGCCAGCAGTTCGACAGGGTGGTCTGGAAACACCATATATTTT.